Listed below are T cell receptor beta chains from one sample, sequenced in a study of blood T cell repertoires in COVID-19. Some clones are missing from TCRdb's copy, which holds only in-frame ones; the method was immunoSEQ multiplex PCR. The table includes 150,000 to 200,000 clones, about four fifths detected once. The source material was PBMCs or T cells enriched from blood (not recorded which). Receptors were obtained from a woman between 55 and 75 years old who had recovered from COVID-19. Each CDR3 is given with its conserved first and last residue. A D gene is named only where the DNA matches it firmly. Expanded clones are given a class, and other clones once, few, many or no size at all.

size,V,J,D,DNA,CDR3
NA,TRBV6-5,TRBJ1-5,NA,TGTGCCAGCAGTTACTACAAGAGGGCTAATCAGCCCCAGCATTTT,CASSYYKRANQPQHF
NA,TRBV18,TRBJ1-1,NA,TGTGCCAGCTCACTTGACATCCGTTTTGAAGCTTTCTTT,CASSLDIRFEAFF
NA,TRBV27,TRBJ1-3,NA,TGTGCCAGCAGTCCCTCCGGTGAATCTGGAAACACCATATATTTT,CASSPSGESGNTIYF
NA,TRBV2,TRBJ1-1,NA,TGTGCCAGCAGTGAGCGGGGACGGAACACTGAAGCTTTCTTT,CASSERGRNTEAFF
NA,TRBV11-3,TRBJ1-3,NA,TGTGCCAGCAGCGCCAGGGAAAGTGGAAACACCATATATTTT,CASSARESGNTIYF
NA,TRBV4-1,TRBJ1-2,TRBD1,TGCGCCAGCAGCCCGGACAGGGGCTATGGCTACACCTTC,CASSPDRGYGYTF
NA,TRBV5-1,TRBJ1-4,NA,TGCGCCAGCAGCTTACAGCCCGGAAATAATGAAAAACTGTTTTTT,CASSLQPGNNEKLFF
many,TRBV10-2,TRBJ1-2,TRBD1,TGCGCCAGCAGTGTATTAGGACAGGATGATGGCTACACCTTC,CASSVLGQDDGYTF
NA,TRBV27,TRBJ1-1,TRBD1,TGTGCCAGCAGTTTGGGGTTGGGGGGACAGGATAATGGGGAAGCTTTCTTT,CASSLGLGGQDNGEAFF
NA,TRBV5-1,TRBJ2-5,NA,TGCGCCAGCAGCTTGGGGGGCAGCCTCCAAGAGACCCAGTACTTC,CASSLGGSLQETQYF
NA,TRBV6-5,TRBJ1-1,NA,TGTGCCAGCAGTTACTCGGGGGCCCTGAACACTGAAGCTTTCTTT,CASSYSGALNTEAFF
NA,TRBV7-8,TRBJ2-2,TRBD2,TGTGCCAGCAGCCCTCACATCCGACTAGCGGGAGGCGGGGAGCTGTTTTTT,CASSPHIRLAGGGELFF
NA,TRBV15,TRBJ2-1,TRBD1,TGTGCCACCAGCACCGGACAGGGTATTAGCAATGAGCAGTTCTTC,CATSTGQGISNEQFF
NA,TRBV29-1,TRBJ2-1,NA,TGCAGCGTTGACGGGGGTTACAATGAGCAGTTCTTC,CSVDGGYNEQFF
once,TRBV3-1/TRBV3-2,TRBJ2-7,NA,TGTGCCAGCAGCCGGTTAGCGGATTACGAGCAGTACTTC,CASSRLADYEQYF
NA,TRBV2,TRBJ2-5,NA,TGTGCCAGCAGTGTTTACAGGGTCCAAGAGACCCAGTACTTC,CASSVYRVQETQYF
NA,TRBV5-1,TRBJ2-1,TRBD2,TGCGCCAGCAGCTTGGCCGGTAGCGGGGGGGCAGGTGAGCAGTTCTTC,CASSLAGSGGAGEQFF
NA,TRBV9,TRBJ2-2,TRBD2,TGTGCCAGCCAAAGCGGGGGTGCCGGGGAGCTGTTTTTT,CASQSGGAGELFF
NA,TRBV5-8,TRBJ2-7,NA,TGTGCCAGCAGCTTGAGGACCTCAGGGACCTACGAGCAGTACTTC,CASSLRTSGTYEQYF
NA,TRBV6-5,TRBJ2-7,TRBD2,TGTGCCAGCAGTTACAAGCGGGGGGGATTCGAGCAGTACTTC,CASSYKRGGFEQYF
NA,TRBV7-2,TRBJ2-5,NA,TGTGCCAGCAGCCCTCGAAGGGGCCGAGGAGAGACCCAGTACTTC,CASSPRRGRGETQYF
few,TRBV3-1/TRBV3-2,TRBJ1-6,NA,TGTGCCAGCAGCCAGGCACAGTATAATTCACCCCTCCACTTT,CASSQAQYNSPLHF
NA,TRBV19,TRBJ1-1,NA,TGTGCCAGTAGTATTACGGGAGGGGGTGGTAACACTGAAGCTTTCTTT,CASSITGGGGNTEAFF
NA,TRBV2,TRBJ1-2,TRBD1,TGTGCCACCAGGGGGCTTCTAGGCTACACCTTC,CATRGLLGYTF
medium-sized,TRBV5-1,TRBJ2-2,NA,TGCGCCAGCAGCTTGAAACAGGGAAACACCGGGGAGCTGTTTTTT,CASSLKQGNTGELFF
NA,TRBV2,TRBJ1-2,NA,TGTGCCAGCCTCCAGGGCCTTTACTATGGCTACACCTTC,CASLQGLYYGYTF
NA,TRBV11-2,TRBJ2-7,TRBD1,TGTGCCAGCAGCTTAGATCCACAGGGGGCCTACGAGCAGTACTTC,CASSLDPQGAYEQYF
NA,TRBV10-3,TRBJ1-5,NA,TGTGCCATCGGCGGGGATAGCAATCAGCCCCAGCATTTT,CAIGGDSNQPQHF
NA,TRBV3-1/TRBV3-2,TRBJ2-1,NA,TGTGCCAGCAGCCTACATAATTTCGAGCAGTTCTTC,CASSLHNFEQFF
NA,TRBV18,TRBJ1-2,NA,TGTGCCAGCTCACCTCCCATTAGCCAGGGGAACTATGGCTACACCTTC,CASSPPISQGNYGYTF
NA,TRBV10-1,TRBJ1-1,NA,TGCGCCAGCAGTGAGTCCAGGAATACTGAAGCTTTCTTT,CASSESRNTEAFF
NA,TRBV5-1,TRBJ2-7,TRBD1,TGCGCCAGCAGCCGGATTACACAGGGGGCGGAGGAGCAGTACTTC,CASSRITQGAEEQYF
NA,TRBV6-1,TRBJ1-3,NA,TGTGCCAGCAGTGAGCGGGGCCCCTCTGGAAACACCATATATTTT,CASSERGPSGNTIYF
NA,TRBV20-1,TRBJ1-2,NA,TGCAGTCTAGACAGTAACTATGGCTACACCTTC,CSLDSNYGYTF
NA,TRBV7-2,TRBJ1-5,TRBD1,TGTGCCAGCAGGGAACAGGGGGTCAGCAATCAGCCCCAGCATTTT,CASREQGVSNQPQHF
few,TRBV18,TRBJ1-4,NA,TGTGCCAGCTCTCTGGACAGTAATGAAAAACTGTTTTTT,CASSLDSNEKLFF
NA,TRBV24-1,TRBJ2-1,TRBD1,TGTGCCACCAGTGACCCAACAGGGGGCGTTTACAATGAGCAGTTCTTC,CATSDPTGGVYNEQFF
NA,TRBV11-2,TRBJ2-7,NA,TGTGCCAGCAGCTTAAGGGGGGGCTACGAGCAGTACTTC,CASSLRGGYEQYF
NA,TRBV6-5,TRBJ1-2,TRBD1,TGTGCCAGCAGGGGAGGACAGGGGGAAGCCTATGGCTACACCTTC,CASRGGQGEAYGYTF
NA,TRBV6-5,TRBJ1-6,NA,TGTGCCAGCAGCCGCTCCTATAATTCACCCCTCCACTTT,CASSRSYNSPLHF
NA,TRBV19,TRBJ2-5,TRBD2,TGTGCCAGTAGTACACCGGGACTAGCGGTAGGAGAGACCCAGTACTTC,CASSTPGLAVGETQYF
few,TRBV6-1,TRBJ2-1,NA,TGTGCCAGCAGTGACCCAGATAGTATGAGGCGGTTCTTC,CASSDPDSMRRFF
NA,TRBV2,TRBJ2-6,NA,TGTGCCAGCAGCGGGGGACAGAGTACTGGGGCCAACGTCCTGACTTTC,CASSGGQSTGANVLTF
NA,TRBV21-1,TRBJ2-5,NA,TGTGCCAGCAGCAAACTCCAGGGGCGTGAGACCCAGTACTTC,CASSKLQGRETQYF
NA,TRBV3-1/TRBV3-2,TRBJ1-1,NA,TGTGCCAGCAGTCAGGGGACTGAAGCTTTCTTT,CASSQGTEAFF
NA,TRBV5-1,TRBJ1-1,NA,TGCGCCAGCAGCTTACGTTCGGAGGGCTCTGAAGCTTTCTTT,CASSLRSEGSEAFF
once,TRBV12-5,TRBJ2-3,NA,TGTGCTAGTGGTTTTGAGGGACTCCCCACAGATACGCAGTATTTT,CASGFEGLPTDTQYF
NA,TRBV7-9,TRBJ1-3,NA,TGTGCCAGCAGCTTACAGGTATCCGGCTCTGGAAACACCATATATTTT,CASSLQVSGSGNTIYF
NA,TRBV7-9,TRBJ2-2,NA,TGTGCCAGCCTAACCACCGGGGAGCTGTTTTTT,CASLTTGELFF